Below are 30 T cell receptor beta chains sequenced from a single sample in a study of T cells in Graves' hyperthyroidism and ophthalmopathy. RNA transcripts yielded amplified TCR beta CDR3 regions. Researchers ran a first-round RT-PCR on the TCR CDR3 using the HTBI primer set. TCRdb itself ran the multiplex PCR reads through MiXCR, one entry per CDR3 protein. The sample consists of some 700,000 distinct CDR3 sequences, 17% of them appearing once. The sequenced sample was blood. The source of these receptors is a man aged 50 to 60 with Graves' hyperthyroidism.

This chain joins TRBV19 and TRBJ1-1, with a tentative D call TRBD1 (6 bases). Per germline, CDR1 LNHDA and CDR2 SQIVND (reference sequence). The CDR3 totals 16 residues. V lost 6 bases to trimming and J lost 0 bases, with 17 bases between them. This chain's CDR3 is CASSTPVDSMNTEAFF. CDR3 coding DNA: TGTGCCAGTAGCACACCTGTGGACAGTATGAACACTGAAGCTTTCTTT.

This clonotype was counted at least ten times. The V gene is TRBV24-1, the J gene TRBJ2-1; the match to TRBD2 covers 8 bases. The CDR3 extends over 15 amino acids. Germline-derived CDR1 and CDR2 are KGHDR and SFDVKD. V was clipped by 3 bases and J by 1 base; unmatched bases: 1. The CDR3 loop reads CATSDAGGSYNEQFF. In nucleotides, the CDR3 is TGTGCCACCAGTGATGCGGGAGGATCCTACAATGAGCAGTTCTTC.

V is TRBV5-6 and J is TRBJ2-3; D gene uncertain. Trimming took 2 bases from V and 0 from J, leaving 13 bases between them. The CDR3 extends over 16 amino acids. CDR1 and CDR2 (germline): SGHDT, YYEEEE. The CDR3, as DNA: TGTGCCAGCAGCTTTCTAGGATCTACTAGCACAGATACGCAGTATTTT. Residues: CASSFLGSTSTDTQYF.

In its sample, this clonotype was seen many times. The rearrangement links TRBV27 to TRBJ2-7, with D possibly TRBD2 on 6 matching bases. This CDR3 spans 14 amino acids. Trimming removed 4 bases from V and 0 bases from J, with 10 bases in between. The germline gives CDR1 MNHEY, CDR2 SMNVEV (reference sequence). The CDR3 loop reads CASSWGESSYEQYF. The DNA for the CDR3 is TGTGCCAGCAGTTGGGGGGAGAGCTCCTACGAGCAGTACTTC.

Concerning this clonotype: Germline is not matched at one junction end, which may reflect a read error. The CDR3 DNA reads TGCGCCAGCAGCGAGACAGCAACTAATGAAAACCTGTTTTTT. It codes for CASSETATNENLFF. The chain combines TRBV5-1 with TRBJ1-4; D perhaps matches TRBD1 (5 bases). The CDR3 consists of 14 residues. Germline values: CDR1 SGHRS, CDR2 YFSETQ.

This clonotype was picked up a small number of times. At one end the junction does not follow the germline gene, possibly because of a read error. This chain joins TRBV11-1 and TRBJ2-1, with 9 bases matching TRBD1. This CDR3 region has 15 residues. Germline V gene sequence: CDR1 SGHAT, CDR2 FQDESV (reference sequence). CDR3 amino acids: CASSPPGQGLNEQLF. CDR3 in DNA: TGTGCCAGCAGCCCGCCGGGACAGGGTCTCAATGAGCAGCTCTTC.

In this sample, this clonotype turned up many times. V gene TRBV2 combines with J gene TRBJ1-5; 7 bases are a match to TRBD1. The ends lost 1 base at V and 3 bases at J; junction bases unmatched: 3. The CDR3 extends over 15 amino acids. Per germline, CDR1 SNHLY and CDR2 FYNNEI. CDR3 DNA: TGTGCCAGCAGTGAAGACAGGGGTAACAATCAGCCCCAGCATTTT. It yields the protein CASSEDRGNNQPQHF.

There are a few counts of this clonotype. V gene TRBV20-1 combines with J gene TRBJ1-6; tentative D call: TRBD1 (6 bases). V shed 1 base and J shed 7 bases, with 11 bases lying between them. CDR1 is DFQATT and CDR2 is SNEGSKA in the germline V gene (reference sequence). The CDR3 totals 14 residues. In nucleotides, the CDR3 is TGCAGTGCTAGAGTCGGACAGTGGAATTCACCCCTCCACTTT. Translated: CSARVGQWNSPLHF.

This clonotype was recorded at least ten times. The gene calls are TRBV20-1 and TRBJ2-7; a weak D match, TRBD2 (5 bases). The CDR3 length is 13 residues. Deletions cut 5 bases from V and 4 bases from J, with 15 bases between. Per germline, CDR1 DFQATT and CDR2 SNEGSKA (reference sequence). The CDR3 loop reads CSAEKGVRYEQYF. CDR3 bases: TGCAGTGCTGAAAAGGGAGTCAGGTACGAGCAGTACTTC.

The J gene is TRBJ2-3, the V gene TRBV24-1; D not resolved. This CDR3 has 16 residues. Germline V gene lookup returns CDR1 KGHDR and CDR2 SFDVKD. The ends were cut back, 2 bases at V and 5 bases at J, with 16 bases in the middle. CDR3 nucleotide sequence: TGTGCCACCAGTGATTCGCTAGTGGCGAGTGGAGATACGCAGTATTTT. Amino acid sequence: CATSDSLVASGDTQYF.

A note on this clonotype: A much larger clonotype is one base distant, so this may be a read error. The genes are TRBV27 and TRBJ2-3, with D unresolved. This CDR3 is built from 14 residues. V was cut by 3 bases and J by 2 bases, with 9 bases left in between. Germline lookup yields CDR1 MNHEY and CDR2 SMNVEV (reference sequence). The CDR3 spells CASSFGLVTDTQYF. CDR3 nucleotide sequence: TGTGCCAGCAGTTTTGGTCTAGTCACAGATACGCAGTATTTT.

The rearrangement uses TRBV28 and TRBJ1-2, with D unresolved. The CDR3 consists of 14 residues. CDR1 and CDR2 from the germline V gene are MDHEN and SYDVKM. Trimming removed 3 bases at V and 5 bases at J, with 13 bases between. CDR3: CASSFSGVFYGYTF. CDR3 nucleotide sequence: TGTGCCAGCAGTTTTTCTGGGGTATTTTATGGCTACACCTTC.

This clonotype was counted many times. This chain connects TRBV7-9 to TRBJ2-5; D is unresolved. The CDR3 length is 15 residues. Trimming cost V 5 bases and J 1 base, with 14 bases left between them. CDR1 is SEHNR and CDR2 is FQNEAQ in the germline V gene (reference sequence). CDR3 DNA sequence: TGTGCCAGCAGCCGATATGACGGAGCCCAAGAGACCCAGTACTTC. Encoded protein: CASSRYDGAQETQYF.

This clonotype was detected many times. The CDR3 nucleotides read TGTGCCAGCAGTTCGGGACAGGTACCCAGCTACACCTTC. Translated, it gives CASSSGQVPSYTF. The chain combines TRBV12-3 or TRBV12-4 with TRBJ1-2, with 8 nucleotides matching TRBD1. This CDR3 has 13 residues. V trimming: 4 bases; J trimming: 9 bases; junction bases outside the gene matches: 7.

This sequence joins TRBV28 and TRBJ2-7, with D possibly TRBD1 on 5 matching bases. CDR1 and CDR2 (germline): MDHEN, SYDVKM. Trimming took off 2 bases at V and 7 bases at J, with 15 bases between the two ends. The CDR3 has 14 residues. The CDR3 is CASSLRARVREQYF. CDR3 bases: TGTGCCAGCAGTTTAAGGGCCAGGGTGCGGGAGCAGTACTTC.

This clonotype has at least ten counts. The CDR3 nucleotides are TGTGCCAGCAGCTTGACGACTAGCGGGATACCAAGAACCAACGAGCAGTACTTC. The encoded protein is CASSLTTSGIPRTNEQYF. This chain uses TRBV7-2 with TRBJ2-7; 11 bases map to TRBD2. J was trimmed by 5 bases and V by 3 bases; bases with no gene match: 15. CDR3 length: 18 residues. Germline lookup yields CDR1 SGHTA and CDR2 FQGNSA.

The chain is built from TRBV20-1 and TRBJ2-1; a weak D match, TRBD1 (6 bases). The CDR3 is 16 amino acids. CDR1 and CDR2 from the germline V gene are DFQATT and SNEGSKA (reference sequence). V lost 1 base to trimming and J lost 0 bases, with 13 bases between them. CDR3 loop: CSARGQGKSSYNEQFF. CDR3 in DNA: TGCAGTGCTAGAGGGCAGGGGAAAAGCTCCTACAATGAGCAGTTCTTC.

V is TRBV30 and J is TRBJ2-1, with D possibly TRBD2 on 6 matching bases. Per germline, CDR1 GTSNPN and CDR2 SVGIG (reference sequence). This CDR3 is built from 15 residues. The CDR3 protein is CASRGAGRTYNEQFF. In DNA, the CDR3 is TGTGCTTCCAGAGGAGCGGGCCGCACCTACAATGAGCAGTTCTTC.

The J gene is TRBJ1-1, the V gene TRBV5-8; D is undetermined. CDR3 length equals 15 residues. Trimming removed 0 bases at V and 0 bases at J, with 9 bases between. Germline CDR1 SGHTS, CDR2 YDEGEE. As DNA, the CDR3 is TGTGCCAGCAGCTTGGTGAGACACATGAACACTGAAGCTTTCTTT. This gives the protein CASSLVRHMNTEAFF.

This clonotype was counted many times. This CDR3 is CASSPGRGETQYF. The CDR3 coding sequence is TGTGCCAGCTCACCGGGACGTGGGGAGACCCAGTACTTC. This rearrangement joins TRBV18 to TRBJ2-5, with D perhaps being TRBD1 or TRBD2 (5 bases each). Trimming took 3 bases from V and 5 from J, leaving 10 bases between them. The CDR3 loop spans 13 amino acids. The germline V gene encodes CDR1 KGHSH and CDR2 LQKENI.

This clonotype was observed a few times. The V call is TRBV20-1, the J call TRBJ2-2, with TRBD2 matching over 7 bases. CDR3 length: 16 residues. Looked up from germline, CDR1 is DFQATT and CDR2 is SNEGSKA (reference sequence). V was clipped by 5 bases and J by 5 bases; unmatched bases: 14. CDR3 amino acids: CSAEGGPGLGTGELFF. The CDR3 DNA reads as TGCAGTGCTGAGGGAGGGCCAGGTTTGGGGACCGGGGAGCTGTTTTTT.

The chain is built from TRBV29-1 and TRBJ2-5; 9 nucleotides agree with TRBD1. J was trimmed by 5 bases and V by 6 bases; bases with no gene match: 7. Germline CDR1 and CDR2: SQVTM and ANQGSEA. This CDR3 contains 13 residues. The chain's CDR3 is CSVNRGLAETQYF. The CDR3 bases are TGCAGCGTCAACAGGGGGCTTGCCGAGACCCAGTACTTC. Full variable domain (missing parts from reference TRBV29-1 and TRBJ2-5): SAVISQKPSRDICQRGTSLTIQCQVDSQVTMMFWYRQQPGQSLTLIATANQGSEATYESGFVIDKFPISRPNLTFSTLTVSNMSPEDSSIYLCSVNRGLAETQYFGPGTRLLVL.

This clonotype was counted ten times or more. The rearrangement links TRBV6-1 to TRBJ1-5, with D possibly being TRBD1 (5 bases). Germline loops: CDR1 MNHNS, CDR2 SASEGT. With 1 base removed from V and 5 bases from J, the gap between germline ends came to 15 bases. CDR3 length: 16 residues. The CDR3 sequence: CASSEVGGRVDQPQHF. In DNA form, the CDR3 reads TGTGCCAGCAGTGAAGTCGGGGGTCGGGTCGATCAGCCCCAGCATTTT.

This clonotype was found many times. The chain combines TRBV28 with TRBJ2-7; the D gene is possibly TRBD1 (5 bases). Germline lookup yields CDR1 MDHEN and CDR2 SYDVKM. The ends were cut back, 2 bases at V and 0 bases at J, with 11 bases in the middle. CDR3 length equals 15 residues. The CDR3 region is CASSLPTASSYEQYF. CDR3 coding DNA: TGTGCCAGCAGTTTACCGACAGCGAGCTCCTACGAGCAGTACTTC.

This clonotype was counted many times. The chain recombines TRBV11-3 with TRBJ2-7, with a weak D call TRBD2 (5 bases). Trimming removed 5 bases at V and 2 bases at J, with 13 bases between. This CDR3 has 14 residues. Germline-derived CDR1 and CDR2 are SGHNT and YENEEA. The CDR3 DNA follows: TGTGCCAGCAGCCCCTCAGGACTGACCTACGAGCAGTACTTC. Translation: CASSPSGLTYEQYF.

The V and J genes are TRBV3-1 and TRBJ2-4; possibly TRBD1 for D (5 bases). The CDR3 is 17 residues long. Per germline, CDR1 LGHDT and CDR2 YNNKEL (reference sequence). Trimming took 0 bases from V and 1 from J, leaving 13 bases between them. The chain's CDR3 is CASSQDFRDWAKNIQYF. In DNA form, the CDR3 reads TGTGCCAGCAGCCAAGATTTCAGGGATTGGGCCAAAAACATTCAGTACTTC.

This clonotype was counted ten times or more. The J gene is TRBJ2-2, the V gene TRBV6-2 or TRBV6-3, with 8 bases identical to TRBD1. The CDR3 sequence is 17 residues long. Trimming at V came to 6 bases and at J to 0 bases, leaving 9 bases not matched to a gene. In germline, CDR1 is MNHEY, CDR2 SVGEGT. CDR3 nucleotide sequence: TGTGCCAGCAGAATACGGACAGGGCCTACGAACACCGGGGAGCTGTTTTTT. Protein product: CASRIRTGPTNTGELFF.

This chain connects TRBV13 to TRBJ2-5; 10 bases are shared with TRBD2. The CDR3 contains 16 residues. The junction had 9 bases not matched to a gene; V was cut back by 6 bases and J by 2 bases. Germline V gene lookup returns CDR1 PRHDT and CDR2 FYEKMQ (reference sequence). The CDR3 region is CASSYRTSGPQETQYF. The CDR3 DNA reads TGTGCCAGCAGTTACCGGACTAGCGGTCCTCAAGAGACCCAGTACTTC.

The chain has TRBV5-1 and TRBJ2-7, with TRBD1 matching over 7 bases. Germline values: CDR1 SGHRS, CDR2 YFSETQ. V lost 3 bases to trimming and J lost 7 bases; unmatched junction nucleotides: 4. The CDR3 has 12 residues. CDR3 protein: CASSSGQAEQYF. CDR3 DNA: TGCGCCAGCAGCTCTGGACAGGCAGAGCAGTACTTC.

This clonotype was observed at least ten times. The CDR3 reads CASSDPQGQGTPKGYTF. In DNA, the CDR3 is TGTGCCAGTAGTGACCCTCAAGGACAGGGGACACCTAAGGGCTACACCTTC. The chain employs TRBV19 and TRBJ1-2, with TRBD1 matching over 9 bases. The germline V gene has CDR1 LNHDA and CDR2 SQIVND (reference sequence). The length of the CDR3 is 17 residues. V lost 5 bases to trimming and J lost 8 bases; unmatched junction nucleotides: 18.